The 10 T cell receptor beta chains below come from one sample, sequenced in a study of somatic mutations in cytotoxic T cells in rheumatoid arthritis. Produced via immunoSEQ multiplex PCR; TCRdb's table is partial and in-frame only. The profile covers under 25,000 clones, with 85% appearing a single time and about 7% taken by the ten largest. Sequenced: CD8+ T cells sorted from blood. The source is a woman in her forties with rheumatoid arthritis.

The chain employs TRBV13 and TRBJ2-7; 9 bases match TRBD1. Germline CDR1 PRHDT, CDR2 FYEKMQ (reference sequence). This CDR3 is 17 amino acids long. The V and J ends lost 6 bases and 5 bases, in that order; junction bases with no gene match: 17. CDR3 nucleotides: TGTGCCAGCAGACGAGTTACACAGGGGGCTAACTACCACGAGCAGTACTTC. Translated: CASRRVTQGANYHEQYF.

The rearrangement joins TRBV19 to TRBJ2-1; TRBD2 matches 11 bases. This CDR3 comprises 15 residues. CDR1 and CDR2 (germline): LNHDA, SQIVND (reference sequence). The V and J ends lost 5 bases and 5 bases, in that order; junction bases with no gene match: 5. The CDR3 protein is CASSWGLADNNEQFF. The CDR3 DNA reads as TGTGCCAGTAGTTGGGGACTAGCGGATAACAATGAGCAGTTCTTC.

The chain has TRBV6-6 and TRBJ1-1; tentatively, D is TRBD1 (6 bases). There are 11 residues in the CDR3. Germline CDR1 is MNHNY and CDR2 is SVGAGI (reference sequence). Trimming took 8 bases from V and 5 from J, leaving 9 bases between them. The CDR3 here is CASLRGTEAFF. CDR3 nucleotide sequence: TGTGCCAGCCTCAGGGGAACTGAAGCTTTCTTT.

Within the sample, this clone is medium-sized. The chain employs TRBV18 and TRBJ2-7; D unresolved. This CDR3 has 17 residues. Germline V gene data show CDR1 as KGHSH and CDR2 as LQKENI. The V end lost 3 bases, the J end lost 2 bases, and 20 bases lay between the germline ends. This CDR3 reads CASSPLAIDNPTYEQYF. In DNA form, the CDR3 reads TGTGCCAGCTCACCTTTAGCAATTGATAACCCGACCTACGAGCAGTACTTC.

Here the CDR3 reads CASSVIGLSEQYF. CDR3 bases: TGTGCCAGCAGCGTAATTGGTCTCAGCGAGCAGTACTTC. This chain links TRBV9 with TRBJ2-7; D is unresolved. Trimming took 1 base from V and 6 from J, leaving 11 bases between them. Germline CDR1 SGDLS, CDR2 YYNGEE. CDR3 length: 13 amino acids. The full variable domain, completed using reference TRBV9 and TRBJ2-7, is DSGVTQTPKHLITATGQRVTLRCSPRSGDLSVYWYQQSLDQGLQFLIQYYNGEERAKGNILERFSAQQFPDLHSELNLSSLELGDSALYFCASSVIGLSEQYFGPGTRLTVT.

The chain couples TRBV4-1 to TRBJ2-3; no clear D gene. This CDR3 is built from 13 residues. CDR1 is MGHRA and CDR2 is YSYEKL in the germline V gene. V was trimmed by 8 bases and J by 0 bases, leaving 9 bases between them. The CDR3 bases are TGCGCCAGCGGAGAATATAGCACAGATACGCAGTATTTT. It translates to CASGEYSTDTQYF.

The chain combines TRBV4-1 with TRBJ1-1; tentative D call: TRBD1 (6 bases). V lost 4 bases and J 3 bases, leaving 24 bases between the germline ends. Per germline, CDR1 MGHRA and CDR2 YSYEKL. The CDR3 runs 18 residues. The CDR3 loop reads CASSLLLSPPGADTEAFF. In nucleotides, the CDR3 is TGCGCCAGCAGCCTGTTATTGAGTCCGCCAGGGGCTGACACTGAAGCTTTCTTT.

The chain carries TRBV2 and TRBJ2-5; D gene unclear. CDR1 and CDR2 (germline): SNHLY, FYNNEI. CDR3 length: 16 amino acids. V was shortened by 3 bases and J by 5 bases, with 19 bases between the two germline ends. The CDR3 DNA follows: TGTGCCAGCAGTGATCCCCACAGCACCGGTCGGGAGACCCAGTACTTC. This gives the protein CASSDPHSTGRETQYF.

This clone was counted between two and nine times. This sequence joins TRBV6-4 and TRBJ2-1; 9 nucleotides align to TRBD2. CDR1 MRHNA and CDR2 SNTAGT come from the germline V gene. V shed 2 bases and J 5 bases; nucleotides not matched to a gene: 4. This CDR3 spans 15 amino acids. CDR3 bases: TGTGCCAGCAGTGACGGCGGGGGGGGGAACAATGAGCAGTTCTTC. This codes for CASSDGGGGNNEQFF.

The chain recombines TRBV5-6 with TRBJ2-7, with D perhaps TRBD1 (6 bases). Per the germline V gene, CDR1 is SGHDT and CDR2 is YYEEEE. The CDR3 covers 14 residues. Between the trimmed V and J ends, which lost 3 bases and 3 bases, there was a span of 13 bases. CDR3 nucleotides: TGTGCCAGCAGCTCCGGGACAATAATCTACGAGCAGTACTTC. Translated: CASSSGTIIYEQYF.